This T cell receptor beta chain was obtained from a study of monozygotic twins with inflammatory bowel disease. There were eight separate reactions per sample in which cDNA was made. TCRdb reprocessed the 5' RACE reads, keeping one entry per CDR3 protein, no DNA. Its table records about 300,000 distinct CDR3 sequences. This CDR3 spans 15 amino acids. The germline V gene encodes CDR1 DFQATT and CDR2 SNEGSKA (reference sequence). The chain uses TRBV20-1 and TRBJ2-2; TCRdb's assignment of TRBD1 cannot be checked, as there is no DNA. The sample comprised blood. The sequence was collected from a human donor with ulcerative colitis or Crohn's disease, or a healthy co-twin of an affected twin (not recorded which). The CDR3 sequence is CSANKGGRGTGELFF.